The 21 T cell receptor beta chains below all came from one sample that was sequenced in a study of shared clonotypes between healthy human individuals. The repertoire was sequenced with immunoSEQ multiplex PCR; TCRdb's copy has only in-frame clones and lacks some. The sample yields around 1.1 million clones, around 78% seen once. The sequencing sample was made of memory CD4+ T cells from PBMCs. This sample's subset: CD45RA-negative fraction. Source of these receptors: a man in his late teens or twenties in good health. Some clones in this sample may be carry-over from other donors' samples.

This sequence joins TRBV7-8 and TRBJ1-5; D possibly corresponds to TRBD1 (6 bases). CDR3 length: 17 amino acids. V was cut by 7 bases and J by 2 bases, with 21 bases left in between. Looked up from germline, CDR1 is SGHVS and CDR2 is FQNEAQ. The CDR3 sequence is CASNEAGGPARNQPQHF. DNA for the CDR3: TGTGCCAGCAACGAAGCGGGGGGGCCGGCTCGCAATCAGCCCCAGCATTTT. The complete variable domain, with remaining parts taken from reference TRBV7-8 and TRBJ1-5, reads GAGVSQSPRYKVAKRGQDVALRCDPISGHVSLFWYQQALGQGPEFLTYFQNEAQLDKSGLPSDRFFAERPEGSVSTLKIQRTQQEDSAVYLCASNEAGGPARNQPQHFGDGTRLSIL.

The rearrangement joins TRBV7-2 to TRBJ2-7; D gene ambiguous. From germline, CDR1 is SGHTA and CDR2 FQGNSA. Trimming left V 1 base short and J 3 bases short, with 13 bases between. The CDR3 loop spans 15 amino acids. Written as DNA, the CDR3 is TGTGCCAGCAGCTTAGGTTCAGCCTTGTACTACGAGCAGTACTTC. Residues: CASSLGSALYYEQYF.

V gene TRBV19 combines with J gene TRBJ1-2, with TRBD1 identical over 7 bases. V shed 5 bases, J shed 8 bases, and the junction held 11 bases outside the gene matches. CDR3 length: 14 residues. Germline lookup yields CDR1 LNHDA and CDR2 SQIVND (reference sequence). CDR3 residues: CASSRETGFNGYTF. CDR3 sequence (DNA): TGTGCCAGTAGTCGCGAGACAGGGTTTAACGGCTACACCTTC.

This chain joins TRBV5-1 and TRBJ2-1; D is uncertain. The CDR3 contains 13 residues. Germline V CDR1 and CDR2: SGHRS, YFSETQ. V was shortened by 5 bases and J by 6 bases, with 12 bases between the two germline ends. The CDR3 is CASSDGGSNEQFF. The CDR3 DNA is TGCGCCAGCAGTGATGGTGGCTCCAATGAGCAGTTCTTC.

The rearrangement joins TRBV5-1 to TRBJ2-3, with TRBD2 matching over 12 bases. The V gene's germline CDR1 is SGHRS and CDR2 YFSETQ. V gave up 4 bases and J gave up 6 bases; unmatched junction bases: 6. The CDR3 has 15 amino acids. The CDR3 loop reads CASSPGTSGYDTQYF. Written as DNA, the CDR3 is TGCGCCAGCAGCCCGGGGACTAGCGGGTATGATACGCAGTATTTT.

This sequence joins TRBV28 and TRBJ2-2; D is unresolved. Germline values: CDR1 MDHEN, CDR2 SYDVKM. Between the trimmed V and J ends, which lost 1 base and 9 bases, there was a span of 9 bases. The CDR3 consists of 13 residues. The CDR3 protein is CASSLLSGRELFF. The CDR3 DNA reads TGTGCCAGCAGTTTATTAAGTGGTAGGGAGCTGTTTTTT.

This clone was seen more than once but under ten times. The genes are TRBV7-3 and TRBJ2-2; 8 nucleotides line up with TRBD2. Trimming removed 7 bases from V and 0 bases from J; junction bases left unmatched: 4. The germline V gene has CDR1 SGHTA and CDR2 FQGTGA. This CDR3 contains 15 residues. The DNA of the CDR3 is TGTGCCAGCAACCCCGGGGGGGCGAACACCGGGGAGCTGTTTTTT. It is translated as CASNPGGANTGELFF.

In its sample, this clone was seen a few times. J is TRBJ2-5 and V is TRBV5-6; D is unclear. The CDR3 is made up of 12 amino acids. Germline loops: CDR1 SGHDT, CDR2 YYEEEE. V lost 6 bases and J 1 base, leaving 7 bases between the germline ends. CDR3 DNA: TGTGCCAGCAATGTCCTCCAAGAGACCCAGTACTTC. As protein: CASNVLQETQYF.

This rearrangement joins TRBV14 to TRBJ2-5; tentative D call: TRBD1 (5 bases). CDR3 length: 13 amino acids. Germline V CDR1 and CDR2: SGHDN, FVKESK. Trimming left V 5 bases short and J 2 bases short, with 9 bases between. The CDR3 region has the DNA TGTGCCAGCAGCGGGGCCCCTCAAGAGACCCAGTACTTC. This translates into CASSGAPQETQYF.

Turning to this clone: Other DNA sequences in the same sample also yield this CDR3. The chain combines TRBV5-1 with TRBJ2-3; no reliable D call. V was pared by 3 bases and J by 3 bases, with 5 bases between. The CDR3 is made up of 12 amino acids. Germline lookup yields CDR1 SGHRS and CDR2 YFSETQ. CDR3 nucleotide sequence: TGCGCCAGCAGCTACCTTACAGATACGCAGTATTTT. It is translated as CASSYLTDTQYF.

A note on this clone: In the same sample, other DNA sequences code for this CDR3. This chain connects TRBV30 to TRBJ2-7; D not certain. V gave up 0 bases and J gave up 3 bases, with 3 bases separating them. The CDR3 runs to 11 residues. Per germline, CDR1 GTSNPN and CDR2 SVGIG (reference sequence). The CDR3 DNA sequence: TGTGCCTGGAGTGTGGGCTACGAGCAGTACTTC. This gives the protein CAWSVGYEQYF.

The gene calls are TRBV7-2 and TRBJ2-2, with 7 bases matching TRBD2. The ends lost 5 bases at V and 6 bases at J; junction bases unmatched: 12. The germline V gene encodes CDR1 SGHTA and CDR2 FQGNSA. The length of the CDR3 is 16 residues. The CDR3 loop is CASSSFRGGPPGELFF. CDR3 DNA sequence: TGTGCCAGCAGCAGCTTTAGGGGAGGGCCTCCCGGGGAGCTGTTTTTT.

The chain couples TRBV6-4 to TRBJ1-2, with TRBD1 matching over 8 bases. Trimming took 6 bases from V and 8 from J; bases not matched to a gene: 8. The CDR3 is 13 residues long. Germline CDR1 is MRHNA and CDR2 is SNTAGT. Here the CDR3 reads CASRNGQGEGYTF. CDR3 DNA: TGTGCCAGCAGGAACGGACAGGGAGAAGGCTACACCTTC.

In its sample, this clone was seen once. Since a much larger clone is just one base distant, this may be a read error. This same CDR3 is encoded by further DNA sequences in the sample. V is TRBV5-4 and J is TRBJ2-5; TRBD2 matches 10 bases. The trim removed 0 bases at V and 5 bases at J, leaving 1 base unmatched. The CDR3 spans 14 residues. Germline CDR1 and CDR2: SGHNT and YYREEE (reference sequence). The CDR3 DNA follows: TGTGCCAGCAGCTTGGGACTAGCGGGTGAGACCCAGTACTTC. This translates into CASSLGLAGETQYF. Variable domain in full (rest from reference TRBV5-4 and TRBJ2-5): ETGVTQSPTHLIKTRGQQVTLRCSSQSGHNTVSWYQQALGQGPQFIFQYYREEENGRGNFPPRFSGLQFPNYSSELNVNALELDDSALYLCASSLGLAGETQYFGPGTRLLVL.

The chain has TRBV2 and TRBJ2-7; possible D gene TRBD2, 5 bases. The germline V and J ends were trimmed by 2 bases and 2 bases, with 7 bases remaining between them. Germline V gene sequence: CDR1 SNHLY, CDR2 FYNNEI. The CDR3 spans 13 residues. CDR3 nucleotides: TGTGCCAGCAGTGAACGGGGAACCTACGAGCAGTACTTC. As protein: CASSERGTYEQYF.

The sample holds one count of this clone. The gene calls are TRBV30 and TRBJ1-1, with a tentative D call TRBD1 (5 bases). Trimming pared 0 bases from V and 1 base from J, leaving 24 bases between. In germline, CDR1 is GTSNPN, CDR2 SVGIG (reference sequence). The CDR3 spans 19 residues. The CDR3 is CAWSVRFLGQGRGNTEAFF. CDR3 sequence (DNA): TGTGCCTGGAGTGTACGCTTCCTGGGCCAGGGAAGGGGGAACACTGAAGCTTTCTTT.

The chain links TRBV2 to TRBJ1-1; a possible D gene is TRBD1 (6 bases). The CDR3 has 18 residues. V was trimmed by 3 bases and J by 5 bases, leaving 25 bases between them. Germline V gene lookup returns CDR1 SNHLY and CDR2 FYNNEI. Written as DNA, the CDR3 is TGTGCCAGCAGTGAGTTTCGGGGGGCGAGGGGATTGAGGACTGAAGCTTTCTTT. Amino acid sequence: CASSEFRGARGLRTEAFF.

The chain employs TRBV11-2 and TRBJ2-6; 7 nucleotides agree with TRBD1. Trimming took 5 bases from V and 0 from J; bases not matched to a gene: 13. Germline CDR1 is SGHAT and CDR2 is FQNNGV. The CDR3 extends over 19 amino acids. CDR3 sequence: CASSATRQGQFSGANVLTF. DNA for the CDR3: TGTGCCAGCAGCGCCACTCGCCAGGGACAGTTCTCTGGGGCCAACGTCCTGACTTTC. The whole variable domain, filled in from reference TRBV11-2 and TRBJ2-6, reads EAGVAQSPRYKIIEKRQSVAFWCNPISGHATLYWYQQILGQGPKLLIQFQNNGVVDDSQLPKDRFSAERLKGVDSTLKIQPAKLEDSAVYLCASSATRQGQFSGANVLTFGAGSRLTVL.

The chain recombines TRBV30 with TRBJ2-3; D is undetermined. CDR3 length: 12 residues. V was trimmed by 5 bases and J by 5 bases, leaving 11 bases between them. Germline V gives CDR1 GTSNPN, CDR2 SVGIG (reference sequence). CDR3 sequence: CAWGPIGDTQYF. The CDR3 nucleotides read TGTGCCTGGGGTCCTATTGGAGATACGCAGTATTTT.

This clone turned up a few times. The gene calls are TRBV29-1 and TRBJ1-3; D is undetermined. The CDR3 totals 15 residues. The germline gives CDR1 SQVTM, CDR2 ANQGSEA. Deletions cut 7 bases from V and 2 bases from J, with 18 bases between. Written as DNA, the CDR3 is TGCAGCGCCCATCGGCCCGGGCATGCTGGAAACACCATATATTTT. It codes for CSAHRPGHAGNTIYF.

The V and J genes are TRBV5-4 and TRBJ2-2, with 10 bases that match TRBD2. The CDR3 has 15 amino acids. V was pared by 4 bases and J by 6 bases, with 6 bases of the junction left unmatched. Germline-derived CDR1 and CDR2 are SGHNT and YYREEE (reference sequence). In DNA form, the CDR3 reads TGTGCCAGCAGCCTAGCGGGAGCCGAGGCCGGGGAGCTGTTTTTT. Amino acids: CASSLAGAEAGELFF.